The 20 T cell receptor beta chains below all came from one sample that was sequenced in a study of blood T cell repertoires in COVID-19. The repertoire was sequenced with immunoSEQ multiplex PCR; TCRdb's copy has only in-frame clones and lacks some. Of some 50,000 clones detected, about 84% appear once; the ten largest clones hold 2% to 2.5%. Sequenced material: peripheral blood. The receptors were gathered from a woman aged 55-75 years with acute or convalescent COVID-19.

The chain couples TRBV6-5 to TRBJ1-1; 7 nucleotides agree with TRBD1. After removal of 10 bases from V and 6 bases from J, the junction contained 14 bases not matched to a gene. Germline values: CDR1 MNHEY, CDR2 SVGAGI. This CDR3 is built from 14 residues. The CDR3 DNA sequence: TGTGCCACTAGACCGACAGGGATAGTCCCTGAAGCTTTCTTT. This translates into CATRPTGIVPEAFF.

The CDR3 here is CAWTHYSVGYNSPLHF. The CDR3 coding sequence is TGTGCCTGGACCCACTACTCCGTTGGCTATAATTCACCCCTCCACTTT. The rearrangement uses TRBV30 and TRBJ1-6; no firm D call. CDR1 GTSNPN and CDR2 SVGIG come from the germline V gene (reference sequence). The CDR3 sequence is 16 residues long. With 4 bases removed from V and 3 bases from J, the gap between germline ends came to 16 bases.

V gene TRBV5-5 combines with J gene TRBJ2-7; TRBD2 aligns across 8 bases. Germline CDR1 is SGHKS and CDR2 is YYEKEE (reference sequence). Trimming removed 1 base from V and 6 bases from J; junction bases left unmatched: 6. This CDR3 spans 14 amino acids. The CDR3 DNA is TGTGCCAGCAGCTTGCAAGCGGGGGAAGGCGAGCAGTACTTC. It is translated as CASSLQAGEGEQYF.

In this sample, this clone turned up once. The gene calls are TRBV5-5 and TRBJ1-1; D perhaps matches TRBD1 (5 bases). Trimming shortened V by 1 base and J by 1 base, and 8 bases separated the two germline ends. The CDR3 covers 14 residues. Germline V gene data show CDR1 as SGHKS and CDR2 as YYEKEE (reference sequence). In DNA, the CDR3 is TGTGCCAGCAGCTTGTACCAGGGGAACACTGAAGCTTTCTTT. Amino acid sequence: CASSLYQGNTEAFF.

V gene TRBV6-1 combines with J gene TRBJ2-2; 12 nucleotides align to TRBD2. This CDR3 has 20 residues. Germline V gene lookup returns CDR1 MNHNS and CDR2 SASEGT. The V segment lost 2 bases and the J segment 4 bases; nucleotides outside the gene matches: 14. The CDR3 sequence is CASSEPSGRASFVGTGELFF. The CDR3 DNA sequence: TGTGCCAGCAGTGAACCTAGCGGGAGGGCCTCTTTCGTTGGCACCGGGGAGCTGTTTTTT.

The chain joins TRBV6-5 to TRBJ1-6, with 7 bases lining up with TRBD1. Germline CDR1 reads MNHEY; CDR2 reads SVGAGI. This CDR3 has 13 residues. Germline trimming cut 8 bases from V and 5 bases from J; bases unmatched to any gene: 3. The CDR3 DNA follows: TGTGCCAGCTCCGGGACAGATAATTCACCCCTCCACTTT. Its translation is CASSGTDNSPLHF.

The chain employs TRBV28 and TRBJ1-5; D is ambiguous. Per the germline V gene, CDR1 is MDHEN and CDR2 is SYDVKM. Trimming removed 0 bases from V and 3 bases from J, with 12 bases in between. The CDR3 is 16 amino acids. CDR3 sequence reads: CASSLWHNTINQPQHF. The CDR3 nucleotides read TGTGCCAGCAGTTTATGGCACAACACAATCAATCAGCCCCAGCATTTT.

The chain joins TRBV7-8 to TRBJ2-1; 12 bases are a match to TRBD2. V shed 5 bases, J shed 5 bases, and the junction held 4 bases outside the gene matches. The CDR3 contains 15 residues. Germline values: CDR1 SGHVS, CDR2 FQNEAQ. This CDR3 is CASSPTSGSHNEQFF. The CDR3 nucleotides are TGTGCCAGCAGCCCGACTAGCGGGAGCCACAATGAGCAGTTCTTC.

The table lists this clone with a few counts. The chain carries TRBV28 and TRBJ1-2, with 7 bases identical to TRBD1. V was clipped by 3 bases and J by 5 bases; unmatched bases: 12. Germline CDR1 reads MDHEN; CDR2 reads SYDVKM. The CDR3 extends over 16 amino acids. In nucleotides, the CDR3 is TGTGCCAGCAGTTTTAGAACCTCGACAGGGTATTATGGCTACACCTTC. Its protein is CASSFRTSTGYYGYTF.

This chain links TRBV6-5 with TRBJ2-3, with 7 bases that match TRBD1. Germline lookup yields CDR1 MNHEY and CDR2 SVGAGI. The CDR3 runs 15 residues. Germline trimming cut 2 bases from V and 2 bases from J; bases unmatched to any gene: 4. CDR3 in DNA: TGTGCCAGCAGTTACCGGGACAGATTCACAGATACGCAGTATTTT. Its protein is CASSYRDRFTDTQYF.

J is TRBJ2-3 and V is TRBV11-2, with D unclear. The CDR3 loop spans 14 amino acids. The V gene's germline CDR1 is SGHAT and CDR2 FQNNGV. V lost 0 bases and J lost 1, with 5 bases in between. CDR3 amino acids: CASSLDRGTDTQYF. Written as DNA, the CDR3 is TGTGCCAGCAGCTTAGATCGCGGCACAGATACGCAGTATTTT.

The V gene is TRBV9, the J gene TRBJ1-4; possibly TRBD1 for D (6 bases). The CDR3 is 14 residues long. Germline-derived CDR1 and CDR2 are SGDLS and YYNGEE. Trimming left V 3 bases short and J 7 bases short, with 13 bases between. For the CDR3, the DNA is TGTGCCAGCAGCGCCGGGGACATGTCTGAAAAACTGTTTTTT. This translates into CASSAGDMSEKLFF. Variable domain in full (rest from reference TRBV9 and TRBJ1-4): DSGVTQTPKHLITATGQRVTLRCSPRSGDLSVYWYQQSLDQGLQFLIQYYNGEERAKGNILERFSAQQFPDLHSELNLSSLELGDSALYFCASSAGDMSEKLFFGSGTQLSVL.

This sequence joins TRBV27 and TRBJ1-1, with no clear D. This CDR3 is 14 amino acids long. V lost 3 bases and J lost 0, with 8 bases in between. The germline V gene has CDR1 MNHEY and CDR2 SMNVEV (reference sequence). DNA for the CDR3: TGTGCCAGCAGTTTCTCCGGGGTGAACACTGAAGCTTTCTTT. It yields the protein CASSFSGVNTEAFF.

The rearrangement joins TRBV15 to TRBJ2-3; D is unclear. V lost 0 bases to trimming and J lost 4 bases, with 8 bases between them. The CDR3 is 14 residues long. Germline-derived CDR1 and CDR2 are LNHNV and YYDKDF (reference sequence). The CDR3 loop reads CATSRERAPDTQYF. For the CDR3, the DNA is TGTGCCACCAGCAGAGAGCGAGCCCCAGATACGCAGTATTTT. The whole variable domain, filled in from reference TRBV15 and TRBJ2-3, reads DAMVIQNPRYQVTQFGKPVTLSCSQTLNHNVMYWYQQKSSQAPKLLFHYYDKDFNNEADTPDNFQSRRPNTSFCFLDIRSPGLGDTAMYLCATSRERAPDTQYFGPGTRLTVL.

The chain recombines TRBV5-5 with TRBJ1-6; D unresolved. With 0 bases removed from V and 6 bases from J, the gap between germline ends came to 4 bases. CDR3 length: 13 residues. Looked up from germline, CDR1 is SGHKS and CDR2 is YYEKEE (reference sequence). The CDR3 reads CASSLVRNSPLHF. In DNA form, the CDR3 reads TGTGCCAGCAGCTTGGTTCGTAATTCACCCCTCCACTTT.

A remark on this clone: The same CDR3 is also encoded by other DNA sequences in this sample. CDR3 sequence: CASSRTGRNTEAFF. The CDR3 DNA is TGTGCCAGCAGTCGGACAGGTAGGAACACTGAAGCTTTCTTT. The J gene is TRBJ1-1, the V gene TRBV6-5, with 7 bases fitting TRBD1. J lost 1 base, V lost 5 bases, and 4 bases had no gene match. Per the germline V gene, CDR1 is MNHEY and CDR2 is SVGAGI. The CDR3 has 14 residues.

In DNA form, the CDR3 reads TGCGCCAGCAGCTCCCGGGACAGAGCTAACTATGGCTACACCTTC. Protein sequence: CASSSRDRANYGYTF. The V and J genes are TRBV5-1 and TRBJ1-2; 7 bases agree with TRBD1. V lost 3 bases, J lost 0 bases, and 5 bases stayed unmatched. CDR3 length equals 15 residues. Per the germline V gene, CDR1 is SGHRS and CDR2 is YFSETQ. The full variable domain, its missing parts supplied by reference TRBV5-1 and TRBJ1-2, is KAGVTQTPRYLIKTRGQQVTLSCSPISGHRSVSWYQQTPGQGLQFLFEYFSETQRNKGNFPGRFSGRQFSNSRSEMNVSTLELGDSALYLCASSSRDRANYGYTFGSGTRLTVV.

This chain connects TRBV5-6 to TRBJ1-1; possible D gene TRBD1, 6 bases. The CDR3 has 15 amino acids. Germline CDR1 and CDR2: SGHDT and YYEEEE. The V end lost 2 bases, the J end lost 0 bases, and 11 bases lay between the germline ends. Written as DNA, the CDR3 is TGTGCCAGCAGCTTACTGGACAGTCTGAACACTGAAGCTTTCTTT. This encodes CASSLLDSLNTEAFF. Complete variable domain (other parts from reference TRBV5-6 and TRBJ1-1): DAGVTQSPTHLIKTRGQQVTLRCSPKSGHDTVSWYQQALGQGPQFIFQYYEEEERQRGNFPDRFSGHQFPNYSSELNVNALLLGDSALYLCASSLLDSLNTEAFFGQGTRLTVV.

V gene TRBV28 combines with J gene TRBJ1-5; TRBD1 is a possible D gene (5 bases). This CDR3 is 14 amino acids long. Germline lookup yields CDR1 MDHEN and CDR2 SYDVKM. The germline V and J ends were trimmed by 3 bases and 7 bases, with 13 bases remaining between them. As DNA, the CDR3 is TGTGCCAGCAGTTTGATTAAGGGGCCCCAGCCCCAGCATTTT. Its protein product is CASSLIKGPQPQHF.

The chain joins TRBV3-1 (or the pseudogene TRBV3-2) to TRBJ1-1; unclear D gene. Germline V gene sequence: CDR1 LGHDT, CDR2 YNNKEL (reference sequence). Trimming removed 4 bases at V and 1 base at J, with 13 bases between. This CDR3 region has 15 residues. The CDR3 DNA follows: TGTGCCAGCAGCCCCTCTCGACTCGCGAACACTGAAGCTTTCTTT. It codes for CASSPSRLANTEAFF.